This T cell receptor (beta chain) was obtained from a study of multiple sclerosis patients with progressive multifocal leukoencephalopathy. Study observations and caveats: Lower normalized Shannon entropy suggested reduced TRB diversity in most PML patients.

Time point here: time of PML onset. Germline V CDR1 and CDR2: SGHTA, FQGNSA. CDR3 length: 11 residues. Here immunoSEQ multiplex PCR was the method, and the copy in TCRdb shows in-frame clones only, minus some. This table has 25,000 to 35,000 clones, 87% appearing once. Concerning this clone itself: Its antigen is unidentified. A junction end diverges from the germline sequence, so it may reflect a read error.

The chain employs TRBV7-2 and TRBJ1-2; D gene unclear. The clonotype comes from a human donor with progressive multifocal leukoencephalopathy. Here the sequenced sample was PBMCs, taken from a patient treated with natalizumab. The CDR3 loop reads CASSLDLDPVF. DNA of the CDR3: TGTGCCAGCAGCTTAGACCTCGACCCCGTCTTC.